This T cell receptor (beta chain) was sequenced during a study of cytomegalovirus exposure and HLA in healthy donors. Study at large: In an early release, HLA-typed donors contributed 90 million or so unique TCR sequences.

Amplification used 60 Vbeta primers and 13 Jbeta primers. The table came from immunoSEQ multiplex PCR; TCRdb's copy has only in-frame clones and leaves some out. The specimen's table records about 65,000 clones. V was clipped by 0 bases and J by 4 bases, with 12 bases between them. The CDR3 extends over 14 amino acids. Germline V lookup: CDR1 SQVTM, CDR2 ANQGSEA. To note about this clone: Its antigen is not identified.

Overall study results and limits: Within a later analysis, the majority of CMV-associated TCR beta chains appeared HLA-restricted. In a later analysis, TCR beta V- and J-gene trimming showed a link to a missense DCLRE1C variant. Analyses of presence and absence presupposed an approximately uniform sequencing depth across donors.

The sequenced material came from PBMCs. The receptor was isolated from a boy younger than 18 in good health and CMV-seronegative. This chain uses TRBV29-1 with TRBJ1-2; the D gene is possibly TRBD1 (5 bases). The CDR3 DNA reads as TGCAGCGTTGAAGATCGACAGCAAATCTATGGCTACACCTTC. Its translation: CSVEDRQQIYGYTF.